The 24 T cell receptor beta chains given below trace back to one sample, sequenced in a study of T cells after yellow fever vaccination. MiXCR was run by TCRdb on the 5' RACE reads, yielding one entry per CDR3 protein. The profile shows over 100,000 distinct CDR3 sequences, 8.4% of them singletons. The specimen comprised CD8+ T cells sorted from PBMCs, sampled 45 days after the yellow fever booster vaccination. The origin of the receptors is a man aged 30 to 45 who received the YFV17D yellow fever vaccine.

In the case of this clonotype: This could be a read error, since a much larger clone is one nucleotide away. V usage is TRBV30 and J usage is TRBJ2-4, with TRBD1 identical over 7 bases. After removal of 3 bases from V and 5 bases from J, the junction contained 7 bases not matched to a gene. Germline lookup yields CDR1 GTSNPN and CDR2 SVGIG (reference sequence). This CDR3 contains 14 residues. The CDR3 nucleotides are TGTGCCTGGAGCGGAGACAGGGACGAAAACATTCAGTACTTC. This encodes CAWSGDRDENIQYF.

This clonotype was observed many times. For the CDR3, the DNA is TGCAGCGTGACTGTCCCTGAGCAGTTCTTC. Translated: CSVTVPEQFF. The rearrangement links TRBV29-1 to TRBJ2-1, with D unresolved. The CDR3 length is 10 residues. Trimming removed 6 bases from V and 9 bases from J, with 9 bases in between. The germline V gene has CDR1 SQVTM and CDR2 ANQGSEA.

Only a few counts were recorded for this clonotype. The genes are TRBV7-2 and TRBJ2-3; 8 positions agree with TRBD2. After removal of 4 bases from V and 1 base from J, the junction contained 4 bases not matched to a gene. Germline assignment: CDR1 SGHTA and CDR2 FQGNSA. The CDR3 sequence is 15 residues long. The CDR3 sequence: CASSSSAGGTDTQYF. CDR3 coding DNA: TGTGCCAGCAGCTCCTCAGCGGGAGGCACAGATACGCAGTATTTT.

In the case of this clonotype: This sequence may be a read error, since a much larger clone differs from it by one base. This chain uses TRBV5-1 with TRBJ2-1, with D perhaps matching TRBD1 (5 bases). The CDR3 length is 16 residues. The germline gives CDR1 SGHRS, CDR2 YFSETQ. V was trimmed by 0 bases and J by 1 base, leaving 11 bases between them. Here the CDR3 reads CASSLVSAGSYNEQFF. The CDR3 region has the DNA TGCGCCAGCAGCTTGGTATCGGCAGGGTCCTACAATGAGCAGTTCTTC. The complete variable domain, with remaining parts taken from reference TRBV5-1 and TRBJ2-1, reads KAGVTQTPRYLIKTRGQQVTLSCSPISGHRSVSWYQQTPGQGLQFLFEYFSETQRNKGNFPGRFSGRQFSNSRSEMNVSTLELGDSALYLCASSLVSAGSYNEQFFGPGTRLTVL.

Comment on this clonotype: The junction and the germline gene differ at one end; a read error may be behind it. The rearrangement uses TRBV10-3 and TRBJ2-2; TRBD2 matches at 12 bases. The CDR3 has 19 residues. Looked up from germline, CDR1 is ENHRY and CDR2 is SYGVKD. The CDR3 sequence is CTISFESLPSGRASRELFF. The CDR3 nucleotides are TGTACCATCAGTTTCGAGAGTTTACCTAGCGGGAGGGCCTCGCGGGAGCTGTTTTTT.

This clonotype was detected many times. The chain carries TRBV4-3 and TRBJ2-7; TRBD2 matches at 8 bases. Germline lookup yields CDR1 LGHNA and CDR2 YSLEER. CDR3 length: 17 residues. V was pared by 0 bases and J by 0 bases, with 7 bases of the junction left unmatched. Here the CDR3 reads CASSQDTRGLGSYEQYF. CDR3 sequence (DNA): TGCGCCAGCAGCCAAGATACGAGGGGACTAGGCTCCTACGAGCAGTACTTC.

This clonotype has at least ten counts. The CDR3 nucleotides are TGTGCCAGCAGCCCGTTTTACGGGGTGTTGTATGAGCAGTTCTTC. Amino acids: CASSPFYGVLYEQFF. The chain recombines TRBV27 with TRBJ2-1; a weak D match, TRBD2 (5 bases). Germline CDR1 and CDR2: MNHEY and SMNVEV (reference sequence). The CDR3 runs to 15 residues. Trimming cost V 6 bases and J 8 bases, with 20 bases left between them.

This clonotype was seen many times. The rearrangement links TRBV6-5 to TRBJ2-2; no clear D. The CDR3 runs to 14 residues. The V end was cut by 6 bases, the J end by 0 bases, with 8 bases between. Germline assignment: CDR1 MNHEY and CDR2 SVGAGI. The CDR3 here is CASRYTSNTGELFF. CDR3 nucleotides: TGTGCCAGCAGGTATACGTCGAACACCGGGGAGCTGTTTTTT.

This clonotype was counted ten times or more. The genes are TRBV27 and TRBJ1-5; tentatively, D is TRBD1 (6 bases). V dropped 1 base and J dropped 3 bases, with 10 bases sitting between them. The CDR3 length is 15 residues. Germline CDR1 and CDR2: MNHEY and SMNVEV (reference sequence). CDR3 DNA sequence: TGTGCCAGCAGTTTATTAGGACAGACCAATCAGCCCCAGCATTTT. This gives the protein CASSLLGQTNQPQHF.

To note about this clonotype: One base away lies a much larger clone, so this may be a sequencing read error. The genes are TRBV24-1 and TRBJ2-5, with 11 bases that match TRBD1. The CDR3 spans 16 residues. Germline CDR1 and CDR2: KGHDR and SFDVKD. CDR3 region: CVTSEPRTGGEETQYF. CDR3 nucleotide sequence: TGTGTCACCAGTGAACCTAGGACAGGGGGCGAAGAGACCCAGTACTTC.

In this sample, this clonotype turned up many times. The genes are TRBV25-1 and TRBJ2-7, with D perhaps matching TRBD1 (5 bases). This CDR3 comprises 15 residues. CDR1 and CDR2 from the germline V gene are MGHDK and SYGVNS. V lost 2 bases, J lost 2 bases, and 13 bases lay in between. CDR3 sequence: CASSEGASSPYEQYF. CDR3 nucleotides: TGTGCCAGCAGTGAAGGGGCCTCCTCTCCCTACGAGCAGTACTTC.

This clonotype was found many times. The chain is built from TRBV5-1 and TRBJ2-7; 8 bases are shared with TRBD2. This CDR3 spans 16 amino acids. The V gene end was trimmed by 4 bases and the J gene end by 1 base; junction bases not matched to a gene: 10. Germline CDR1 and CDR2: SGHRS and YFSETQ. The CDR3 DNA reads TGCGCCAGCAGCCCCGTGGGGCAGCGGGAGTCCTACGAGCAGTACTTC. Its translation: CASSPVGQRESYEQYF.

At least ten counts were recorded for this clonotype. V gene TRBV29-1 combines with J gene TRBJ2-7; tentatively, D is TRBD1 or TRBD2 (5 bases each). Germline lookup yields CDR1 SQVTM and CDR2 ANQGSEA. V lost 6 bases, J lost 4 bases, and 16 bases lay in between. CDR3 size: 13 residues. The CDR3 loop is CSVDGTGSYEQYF. The CDR3 DNA sequence: TGCAGCGTGGACGGGACGGGCTCTTACGAGCAGTACTTC.

The V gene is TRBV11-3, the J gene TRBJ2-3; the D gene is possibly TRBD2 (6 bases). V lost 1 base to trimming and J lost 6 bases, with 14 bases between them. Germline loops: CDR1 SGHNT, CDR2 YENEEA. The CDR3 is made up of 15 amino acids. CDR3 loop: CASSLGAGTYDTQYF. DNA of the CDR3: TGTGCCAGCAGCTTAGGCGCGGGGACTTACGATACGCAGTATTTT.

The table lists this clonotype with many counts. The chain has TRBV9 and TRBJ2-1; 10 positions agree with TRBD2. V trimming: 4 bases; J trimming: 2 bases; junction bases outside the gene matches: 15. This CDR3 is 19 amino acids long. CDR1 is SGDLS and CDR2 is YYNGEE in the germline V gene. The CDR3 nucleotides read TGTGCCAGCAGCTCGGACCTAGCGGGAGAGGTCGGGCCCTACAATGAGCAGTTCTTC. It translates to CASSSDLAGEVGPYNEQFF.

Ten or more counts support this clonotype. The genes are TRBV29-1 and TRBJ2-5; D may match TRBD1 or TRBD2 (6 bases each). This CDR3 spans 14 amino acids. CDR1 is SQVTM, CDR2 ANQGSEA, per germline. V was pared by 7 bases and J by 7 bases, with 22 bases between. CDR3 sequence: CSALGGLGDGTQYF. As DNA, the CDR3 is TGCAGCGCCCTGGGGGGCCTTGGAGACGGGACCCAGTACTTC.

This clonotype was detected only a few times. The chain couples TRBV7-8 to TRBJ2-5; D unresolved. This CDR3 is 14 amino acids long. Trimming removed 5 bases from V and 5 bases from J, with 15 bases in between. CDR1 is SGHVS and CDR2 is FQNEAQ in the germline V gene. CDR3 amino acids: CASSPSGIRETQYF. In DNA, the CDR3 is TGTGCCAGCAGCCCTAGTGGGATCCGTGAGACCCAGTACTTC.

This clonotype was detected ten times or more. This chain joins TRBV7-2 and TRBJ2-5; 10 bases align to TRBD2. The germline gives CDR1 SGHTA, CDR2 FQGNSA. CDR3 length: 16 residues. J was trimmed by 5 bases and V by 4 bases; bases with no gene match: 10. Here the CDR3 DNA reads TGTGCCAGCAGCTCAAAGGCCCTAGCGGGAGTTGAGACCCAGTACTTC. It encodes CASSSKALAGVETQYF.

As to this clonotype: A read error may be the cause here, since a much bigger clone is one base away. The CDR3 region is CASREIGLADDRGQFF. CDR3 in DNA: TGTGCCAGCAGGGAGATAGGACTAGCGGACGATCGAGGGCAGTTCTTC. The genes are TRBV6-1 and TRBJ2-1, with 10 positions matching TRBD2. CDR1 is MNHNS, CDR2 SASEGT, per germline. Trimming at V came to 6 bases and at J to 12 bases, leaving 17 bases not matched to a gene. The CDR3 contains 16 residues.

This clonotype showed up many times. The rearrangement joins TRBV9 to TRBJ2-1; TRBD2 matches 7 bases. The CDR3 loop spans 13 amino acids. Germline V gene sequence: CDR1 SGDLS, CDR2 YYNGEE. Trimming removed 3 bases from V and 9 bases from J; junction bases left unmatched: 6. CDR3 nucleotides: TGTGCCAGCAGCGACGAGCGGGAAGGTGAGCAGTTCTTC. The encoded protein is CASSDEREGEQFF.

The gene calls are TRBV24-1 and TRBJ2-3, with TRBD2 matching 7 bases. The germline V gene has CDR1 KGHDR and CDR2 SFDVKD. Losses at the gene ends were 7 bases for V and 6 bases for J; bases not matched to a gene: 12. The CDR3 consists of 15 residues. CDR3 DNA sequence: TGTGCCACCAGCCTCACTAGCGCGGAGTGGGATACGCAGTATTTT. This encodes CATSLTSAEWDTQYF.

This clonotype appeared a few times. The rearrangement joins TRBV9 to TRBJ1-1; D unclear. The CDR3 runs to 13 residues. CDR1 is SGDLS and CDR2 is YYNGEE in the germline V gene. V was pared by 3 bases and J by 4 bases, with 10 bases between. The CDR3 DNA follows: TGTGCCAGCAGCGCAGCGTTGAGCACTGAAGCTTTCTTT. Residues: CASSAALSTEAFF.

This clonotype was seen many times. The rearrangement links TRBV6-1 to TRBJ2-7; D possibly corresponds to TRBD1 (6 bases). This CDR3 is 11 amino acids long. The germline V gene encodes CDR1 MNHNS and CDR2 SASEGT. Trimming left V 10 bases short and J 6 bases short, with 13 bases between. The CDR3, as DNA: TGTGCCACCCGACAGGCACCCGAGCAGTACTTC. This codes for CATRQAPEQYF.

This clonotype was counted many times. This rearrangement joins TRBV7-8 to TRBJ1-1, with D uncertain. This CDR3 comprises 14 residues. Trimming stripped 1 base from V and 1 base from J, with 7 bases between. The germline CDR1 and CDR2 sequences are SGHVS and FQNEAQ. The CDR3 loop is CASSLGARNTEAFF. Here the CDR3 DNA reads TGTGCCAGCAGCTTAGGGGCCAGGAACACTGAAGCTTTCTTT.